This TCR beta chain was sequenced during a study of regulatory T cells in long-lasting Graves disease. Whole-study results and caveats: With a small sample size, accuracy may have been reduced. Persistent cases favored TRBV28, TRBJ1-2 and TRBJ2-5.

Sequencing libraries for TCR beta were prepared with iRepertoire HTBI primers and Arm-PCR of CDR3 regions. TCRdb redid the calling of the multiplex PCR reads with MiXCR, one entry per CDR3 protein. The profile shows 500,000 to 700,000 distinct CDR3 sequences, about 32% of them singletons. This sample's time point: persistent/refractory GD, antithyroid drugs over 5 years with positive TRAb. Making the TCR library involved RNA that had been extracted from PBMCs. In regard to this clonotype: The antigen remains unidentified.

Trimming removed 6 bases at V and 5 bases at J, with 11 bases between. The length of the CDR3 is 14 residues. Per germline, CDR1 MNHEY and CDR2 SVGEGT. The chain recombines TRBV6-2 or TRBV6-3 with TRBJ1-6; D is ambiguous. The origin of this receptor is a female donor with Graves disease. Specimen: peripheral blood mononuclear cells (PBMCs), collected when the disease was refractory, from a patient treated with antithyroid drugs. DNA of the CDR3: TGTGCCAGCAGACACACGGAAAATAATTCACCCCTCCACTTT. It encodes CASRHTENNSPLHF.